This T cell receptor beta chain was captured in a study of cytomegalovirus exposure and HLA in healthy donors. Germline CDR1 reads LNHDA; CDR2 reads SQIVND (reference sequence). There are 12 residues in the CDR3. V was pared by 5 bases and J by 7 bases, with 12 bases between. Study-wide findings and caveats: The study assumed roughly uniform donor sequencing depth for presence/absence analyses. In all likelihood, a cluster of highly shared sequence variants was a sequencing artifact. HLA alleles were associated with some 17,000 TCR beta sequences in a later analysis at 0.05 false discovery rate.

This PCR relied on a set of 60 Vbeta primers and 13 Jbeta primers. Libraries were prepared by immunoSEQ multiplex PCR; TCRdb keeps only in-frame clonotypes and omits some of them. The table lists 150,000 to 200,000 clones, approximately 70% of them singletons. Whereas donors were nominally healthy upon sampling, unrecorded immune exposures were probable. Turning to this clone: Antigen specificity is unknown.

J is TRBJ2-7 and V is TRBV19; TRBD2 might be the D (6 bases). This clonotype was obtained from a woman in her twenties or thirties in good health and CMV-seronegative. The sample was PBMCs. The CDR3 sequence is CASSQTSWEQYF. In DNA form, the CDR3 reads TGTGCCAGTAGTCAAACTAGCTGGGAGCAGTACTTC.